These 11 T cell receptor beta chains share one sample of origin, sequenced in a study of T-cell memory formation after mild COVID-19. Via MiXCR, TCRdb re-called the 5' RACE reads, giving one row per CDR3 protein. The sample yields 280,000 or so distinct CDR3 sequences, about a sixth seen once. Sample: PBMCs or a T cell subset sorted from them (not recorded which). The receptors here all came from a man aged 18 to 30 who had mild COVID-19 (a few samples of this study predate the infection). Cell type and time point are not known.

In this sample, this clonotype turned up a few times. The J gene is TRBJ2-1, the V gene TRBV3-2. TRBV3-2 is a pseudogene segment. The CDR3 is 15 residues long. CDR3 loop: CASSQNYRSYNEQFF. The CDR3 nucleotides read TGTGCCAGCAGCCAAAACTACAGGTCCTACAATGAGCAGTTCTTC.

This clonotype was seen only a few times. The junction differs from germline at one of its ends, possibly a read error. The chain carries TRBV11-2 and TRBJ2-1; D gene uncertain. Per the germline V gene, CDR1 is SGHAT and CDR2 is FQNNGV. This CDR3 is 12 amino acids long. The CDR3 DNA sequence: TGTGCCAGCAGCTTAGCGAACAAGGGCGAAGTCTTC. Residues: CASSLANKGEVF.

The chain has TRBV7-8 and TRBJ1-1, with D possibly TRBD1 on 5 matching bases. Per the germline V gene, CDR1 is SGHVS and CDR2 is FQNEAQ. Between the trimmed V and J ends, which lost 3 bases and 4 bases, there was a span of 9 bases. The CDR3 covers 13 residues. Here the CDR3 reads CASSLSGTTEAFF. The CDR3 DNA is TGTGCCAGCAGCTTGTCAGGGACCACTGAAGCTTTCTTT.

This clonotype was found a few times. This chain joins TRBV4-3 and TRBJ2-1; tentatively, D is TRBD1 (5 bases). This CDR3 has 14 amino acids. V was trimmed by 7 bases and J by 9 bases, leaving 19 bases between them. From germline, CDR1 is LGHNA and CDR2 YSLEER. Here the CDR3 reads CASTLGPGSGEQFF. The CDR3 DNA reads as TGCGCCAGCACCTTGGGGCCCGGCTCGGGTGAGCAGTTCTTC.

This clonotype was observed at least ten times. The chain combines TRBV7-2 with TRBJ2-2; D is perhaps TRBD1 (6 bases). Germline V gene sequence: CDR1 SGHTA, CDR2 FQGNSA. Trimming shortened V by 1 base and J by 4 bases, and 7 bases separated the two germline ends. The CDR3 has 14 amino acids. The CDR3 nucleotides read TGTGCCAGCAGCTTAGGCAGGGGCACCGGGGAGCTGTTTTTT. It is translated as CASSLGRGTGELFF.

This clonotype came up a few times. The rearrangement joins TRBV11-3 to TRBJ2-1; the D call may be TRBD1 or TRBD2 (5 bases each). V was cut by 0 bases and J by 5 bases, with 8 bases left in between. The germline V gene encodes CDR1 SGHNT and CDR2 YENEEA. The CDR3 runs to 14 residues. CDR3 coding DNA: TGTGCCAGCAGCTTAGAAGGGACGCACAATGAGCAGTTCTTC. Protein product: CASSLEGTHNEQFF.

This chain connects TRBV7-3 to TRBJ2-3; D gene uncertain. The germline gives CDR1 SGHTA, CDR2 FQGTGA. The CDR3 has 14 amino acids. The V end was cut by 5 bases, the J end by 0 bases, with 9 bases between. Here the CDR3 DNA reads TGTGCCAGCAGCGAGACAAGTAGCACAGATACGCAGTATTTT. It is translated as CASSETSSTDTQYF.

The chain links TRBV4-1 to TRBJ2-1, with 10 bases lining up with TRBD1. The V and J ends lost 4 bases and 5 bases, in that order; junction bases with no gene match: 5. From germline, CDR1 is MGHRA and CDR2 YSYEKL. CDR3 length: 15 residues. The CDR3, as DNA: TGCGCCAGCAGCCCGGGACAGGGGTTACACAATGAGCAGTTCTTC. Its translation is CASSPGQGLHNEQFF.

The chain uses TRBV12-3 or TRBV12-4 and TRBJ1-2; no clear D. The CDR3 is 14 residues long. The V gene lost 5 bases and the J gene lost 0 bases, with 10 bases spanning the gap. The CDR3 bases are TGTGCCAGCAGTCCCAACCAAGCTAACTATGGCTACACCTTC. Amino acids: CASSPNQANYGYTF.

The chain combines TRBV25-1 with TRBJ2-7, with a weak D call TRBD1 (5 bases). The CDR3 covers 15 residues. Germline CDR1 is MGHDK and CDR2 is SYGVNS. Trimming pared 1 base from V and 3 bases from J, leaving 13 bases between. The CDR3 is CASSELGQGGYEQYF. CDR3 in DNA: TGTGCCAGCAGTGAATTAGGTCAGGGTGGCTACGAGCAGTACTTC.

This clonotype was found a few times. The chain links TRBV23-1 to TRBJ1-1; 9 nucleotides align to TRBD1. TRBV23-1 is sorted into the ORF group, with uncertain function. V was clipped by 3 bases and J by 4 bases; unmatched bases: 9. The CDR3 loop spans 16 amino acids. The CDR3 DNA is TGCGCCAGCAGTCAGACCCGCCGGGACAGGGTCACTGAAGCTTTCTTT. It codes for CASSQTRRDRVTEAFF.